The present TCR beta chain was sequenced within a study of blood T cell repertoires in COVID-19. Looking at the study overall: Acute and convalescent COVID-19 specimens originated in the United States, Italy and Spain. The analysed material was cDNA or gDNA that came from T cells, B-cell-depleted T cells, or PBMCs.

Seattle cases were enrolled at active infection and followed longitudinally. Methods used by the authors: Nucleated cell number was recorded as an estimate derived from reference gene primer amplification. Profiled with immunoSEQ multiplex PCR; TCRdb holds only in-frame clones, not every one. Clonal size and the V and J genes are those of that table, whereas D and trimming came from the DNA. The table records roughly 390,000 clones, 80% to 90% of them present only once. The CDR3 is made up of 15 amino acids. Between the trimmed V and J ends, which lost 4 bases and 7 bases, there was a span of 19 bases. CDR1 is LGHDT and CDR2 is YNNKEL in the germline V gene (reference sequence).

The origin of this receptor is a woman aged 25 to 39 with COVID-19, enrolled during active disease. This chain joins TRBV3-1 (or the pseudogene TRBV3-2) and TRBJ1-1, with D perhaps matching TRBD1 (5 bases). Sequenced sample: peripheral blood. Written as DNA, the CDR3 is TGTGCCAGCAGCCCGCCGCGGGGCAGGGTGGGTGAAGCTTTCTTT. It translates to CASSPPRGRVGEAFF.